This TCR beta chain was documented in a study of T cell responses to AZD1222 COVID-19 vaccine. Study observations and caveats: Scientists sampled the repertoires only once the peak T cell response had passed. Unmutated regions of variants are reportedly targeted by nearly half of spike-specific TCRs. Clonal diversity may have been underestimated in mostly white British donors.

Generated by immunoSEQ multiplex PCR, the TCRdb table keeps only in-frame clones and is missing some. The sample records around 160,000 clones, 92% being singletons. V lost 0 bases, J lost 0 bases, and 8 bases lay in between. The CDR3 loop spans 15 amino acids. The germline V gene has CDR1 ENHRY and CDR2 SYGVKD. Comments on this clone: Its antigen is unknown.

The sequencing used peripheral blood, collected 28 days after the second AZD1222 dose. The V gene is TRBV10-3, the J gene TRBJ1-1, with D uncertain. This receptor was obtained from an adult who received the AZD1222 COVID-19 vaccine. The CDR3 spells CAISESTSLNTEAFF. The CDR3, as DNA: TGTGCCATCAGTGAGTCGACCTCTCTGAACACTGAAGCTTTCTTT.